This TCR beta chain was obtained from a study (dated by TCRdb to between 2014 and 2017). In the study overall: Whether tumor-infiltrating Tregs in breast cancer are recruited from blood Tregs or converted in situ from other CD4+ T cell subsets was tested. Overall results and qualifications from the work: Tumor memory CD4+ T cell TCR gene usage was found to cluster with blood and lymph node memory CD4+ cells and with lymph node naive CD4+ cells. Validation in the larger cohort was restricted to a single TCR beta V-J rearrangement rather than whole repertoires. The TCR alpha and beta sequences of tumor-infiltrating Tregs showed the greatest overlap with tumor naive CD4+ T cells, followed by blood naive CD4+ T cells.

CDR1 SNHLY and CDR2 FYNNEI are derived from the germline V gene. V lost 5 bases and J lost 5 bases; the stretch between them is 9 bases long. From the cysteine through the phenylalanine, the CDR3 covers 12 amino acids. Solely the CDR3 DNA is kept, with 36 bases framed from the first base. In its sample, this clonotype comes out as medium-sized (0.01 to 0.1%). Its target antigen remains unknown. No clone much larger than this one lies a single base away; base qualities are absent. CD4+CD45RO+CD25- cells were isolated as memory CD4+ T cells. Tregs, naive and memory CD4+ T cells from tumor, blood and ipsilateral draining lymph nodes of a few breast cancer patients underwent full-length TCR alpha and beta sequencing. Mononuclear cells from lymph nodes or approximately 46 ml of peripheral blood were isolated by Ficoll density gradient centrifugation. Sorted cell populations were confirmed by FACS to exceed 90% purity.

Full-length TCR variable regions were amplified by 5' RACE PCR with constant-region reverse primers, followed by semi-nested PCR with Nested Universal Primer A. Using the ReliaPrep RNA Cell Miniprep System, total RNA was extracted, and the SMARTer RACE 5'/3' Kit was then used to reverse transcribe the RNA into 5'RACE-ready cDNA. Multiplex adaptors were used to barcode full-length TCR alpha and beta libraries, and the barcoded libraries were sequenced on an Illumina MiSeq. The original methods were these. For each of nine subset-tissue groups, sequencing data from the five patients were pooled, and the groups were compared by unsupervised clustering of TCR gene usage. The Morisita-Horn index, with shared sequences weighted by their contribution to each repertoire, was used to calculate repertoire similarity. TCRdb reprocessed the public reads (quality trimming at Q25 with fastp, clone calling with MiXCR) and kept in-frame beta chains. Entries are consolidated by CDR3 protein sequence, retaining the most common genes and DNA. The V and J calls were determined by TCRdb, not by the authors. Within this sample are about 8,600 distinct CDR3 sequences, with 16% of them counted one time only. The ten largest clonotypes hold under 4% of the sample.

Material: memory CD4+ T cells sorted from blood. In the paper's terms, the cell subset or site label means: memory CD4+ T cells, CD4+CD45RO+CD25-. The chain is encoded by TRBV2 joined to TRBJ1-2; no D gene is confidently identified. This sequence was found in a female donor with breast cancer. For the CDR3, the sequence is CASSPGSYGYTF. The nucleotides are TGTGCCAGCAGTCCTGGGTCTTATGGCTACACCTTC.